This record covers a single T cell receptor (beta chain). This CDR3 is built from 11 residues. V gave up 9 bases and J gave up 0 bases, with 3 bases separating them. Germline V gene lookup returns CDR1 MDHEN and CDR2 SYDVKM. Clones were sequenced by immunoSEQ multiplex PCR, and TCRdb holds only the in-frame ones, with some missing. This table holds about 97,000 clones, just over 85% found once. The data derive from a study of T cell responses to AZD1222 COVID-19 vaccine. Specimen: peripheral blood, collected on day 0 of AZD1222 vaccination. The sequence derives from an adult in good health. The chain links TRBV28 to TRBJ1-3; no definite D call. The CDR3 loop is CARLSGNTIYF. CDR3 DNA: TGTGCCAGGCTCTCTGGAAACACCATATATTTT.